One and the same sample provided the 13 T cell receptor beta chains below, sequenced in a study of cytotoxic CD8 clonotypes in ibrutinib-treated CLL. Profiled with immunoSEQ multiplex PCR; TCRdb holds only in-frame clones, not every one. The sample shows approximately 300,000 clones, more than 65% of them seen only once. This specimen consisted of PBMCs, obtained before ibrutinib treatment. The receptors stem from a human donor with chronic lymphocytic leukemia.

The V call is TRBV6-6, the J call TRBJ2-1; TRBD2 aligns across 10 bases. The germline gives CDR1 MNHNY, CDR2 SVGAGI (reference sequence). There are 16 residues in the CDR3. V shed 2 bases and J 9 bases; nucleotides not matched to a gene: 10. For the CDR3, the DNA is TGTGCCAGCAGTTACGGGCTAGCGGGAGTTTCGGGTGAGCAGTTCTTC. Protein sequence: CASSYGLAGVSGEQFF.

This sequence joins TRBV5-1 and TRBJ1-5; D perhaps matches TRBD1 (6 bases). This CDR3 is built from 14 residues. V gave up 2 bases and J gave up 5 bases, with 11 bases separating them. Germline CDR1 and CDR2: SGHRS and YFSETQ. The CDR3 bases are TGCGCCAGCAGCTTCGGTTCAGGGGATCAGCCCCAGCATTTT. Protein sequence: CASSFGSGDQPQHF.

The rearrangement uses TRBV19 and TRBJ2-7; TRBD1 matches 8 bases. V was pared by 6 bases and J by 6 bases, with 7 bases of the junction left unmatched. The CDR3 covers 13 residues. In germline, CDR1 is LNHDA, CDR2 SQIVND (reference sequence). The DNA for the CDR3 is TGTGCCAGTAGGGCCGGGACAGGTTCCGAGCAGTACTTC. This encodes CASRAGTGSEQYF.

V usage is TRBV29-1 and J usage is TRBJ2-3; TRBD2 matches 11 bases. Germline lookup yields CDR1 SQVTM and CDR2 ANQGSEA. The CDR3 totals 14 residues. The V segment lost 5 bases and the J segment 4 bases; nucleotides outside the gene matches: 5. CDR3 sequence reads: CSVPTSGVADTQYF. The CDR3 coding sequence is TGCAGCGTTCCGACTAGCGGGGTTGCAGATACGCAGTATTTT.

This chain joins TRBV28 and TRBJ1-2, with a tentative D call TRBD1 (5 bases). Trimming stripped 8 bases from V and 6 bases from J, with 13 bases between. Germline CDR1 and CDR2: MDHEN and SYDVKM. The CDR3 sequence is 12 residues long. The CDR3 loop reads CASEQGENGYTF. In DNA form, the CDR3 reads TGTGCCAGCGAACAAGGGGAAAATGGCTACACCTTC.

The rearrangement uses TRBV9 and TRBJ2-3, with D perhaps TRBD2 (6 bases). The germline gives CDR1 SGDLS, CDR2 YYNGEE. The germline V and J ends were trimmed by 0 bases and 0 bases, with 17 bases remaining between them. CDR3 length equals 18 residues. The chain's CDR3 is CASSVDIDQEGSTDTQYF. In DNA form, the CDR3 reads TGTGCCAGCAGCGTAGATATCGACCAGGAGGGGAGCACAGATACGCAGTATTTT.

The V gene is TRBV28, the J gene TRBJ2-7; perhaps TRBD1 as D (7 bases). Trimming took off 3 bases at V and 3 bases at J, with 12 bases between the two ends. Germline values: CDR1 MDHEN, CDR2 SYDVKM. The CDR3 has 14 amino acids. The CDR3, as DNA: TGTGCCAGCAGTTTTGGTCAGGGGGGCTACGAGCAGTACTTC. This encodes CASSFGQGGYEQYF. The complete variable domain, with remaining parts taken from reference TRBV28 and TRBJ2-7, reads DVKVTQSSRYLVKRTGEKVFLECVQDMDHENMFWYRQDPGLGLRLIYFSYDVKMKEKGDIPEGYSVSREKKERFSLILESASTNQTSMYLCASSFGQGGYEQYFGPGTRLTVT.

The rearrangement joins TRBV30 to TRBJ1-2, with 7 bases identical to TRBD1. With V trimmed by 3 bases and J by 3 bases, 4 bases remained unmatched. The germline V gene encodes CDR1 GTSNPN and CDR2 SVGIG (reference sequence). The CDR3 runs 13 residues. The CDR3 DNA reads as TGTGCCTGGAGAGAAGGACAGGACTATGGCTACACCTTC. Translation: CAWREGQDYGYTF. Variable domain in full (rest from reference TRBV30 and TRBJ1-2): SQTIHQWPATLVQPVGSPLSLECTVEGTSNPNLYWYRQAAGRGLQLLFYSVGIGQISSEVPQNLSASRPQDRQFILSSKKLLLSDSGFYLCAWREGQDYGYTFGSGTRLTVV.

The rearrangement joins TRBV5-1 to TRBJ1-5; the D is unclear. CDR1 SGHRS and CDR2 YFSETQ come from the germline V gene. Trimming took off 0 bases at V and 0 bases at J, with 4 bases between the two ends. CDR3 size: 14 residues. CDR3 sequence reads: CASSLGSSNQPQHF. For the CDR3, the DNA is TGCGCCAGCAGCTTGGGCAGTAGCAATCAGCCCCAGCATTTT.

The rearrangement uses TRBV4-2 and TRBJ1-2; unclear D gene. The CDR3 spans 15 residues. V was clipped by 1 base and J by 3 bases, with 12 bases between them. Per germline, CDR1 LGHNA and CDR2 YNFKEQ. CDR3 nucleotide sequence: TGTGCCAGCAGCCAAGGTCGAGGGTGGGACTATGGCTACACCTTC. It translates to CASSQGRGWDYGYTF.

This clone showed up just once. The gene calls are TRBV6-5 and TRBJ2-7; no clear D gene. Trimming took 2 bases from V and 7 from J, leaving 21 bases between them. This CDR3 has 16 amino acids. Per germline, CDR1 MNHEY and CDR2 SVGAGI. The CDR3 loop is CASSYAPFDPQGEQYF. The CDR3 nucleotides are TGTGCCAGCAGTTACGCCCCGTTTGACCCGCAAGGGGAGCAGTACTTC.

The CDR3 is CASGGPPMNTEAFF. CDR3 in DNA: TGTGCCAGCGGGGGGCCGCCCATGAACACTGAAGCTTTCTTT. The chain couples TRBV28 to TRBJ1-1, with D maybe TRBD1 (6 bases). Trimming took 8 bases from V and 0 from J, leaving 13 bases between them. Germline V gives CDR1 MDHEN, CDR2 SYDVKM. The CDR3 sequence is 14 residues long.

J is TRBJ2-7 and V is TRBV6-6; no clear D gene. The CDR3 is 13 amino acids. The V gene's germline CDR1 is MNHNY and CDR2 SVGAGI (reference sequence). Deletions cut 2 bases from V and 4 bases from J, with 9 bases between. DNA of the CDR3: TGTGCCAGCAGTTACCGTAGAGAATACGAGCAGTACTTC. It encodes CASSYRREYEQYF.